A single sample gave rise to the 24 T cell receptor beta chains below, sequenced in a study of blood T cell repertoires in COVID-19. Here immunoSEQ multiplex PCR was the method, and the copy in TCRdb shows in-frame clones only, minus some. This sample has about 270,000 clones, with 85% to 90% found just once. The sequenced sample consisted of PBMCs or T cells enriched from blood (not recorded which). The receptor set was obtained from a woman aged 18-29 years who had recovered from COVID-19.

CDR3 DNA: TGTGCCAGCAGTTTAAGGACAGGATCCTACAATGAGCAGTTCTTC. Amino acids: CASSLRTGSYNEQFF. J is TRBJ2-1 and V is TRBV27; 7 bases agree with TRBD1. V lost 2 bases and J lost 1; bases outside the gene matches: 2. CDR3 length: 15 amino acids. The germline V gene has CDR1 MNHEY and CDR2 SMNVEV (reference sequence).

The chain links TRBV29-1 to TRBJ2-7, with D hard to call. Germline V gene data show CDR1 as SQVTM and CDR2 as ANQGSEA. CDR3 length: 13 residues. Trimming removed 5 bases from V and 3 bases from J, with 14 bases in between. CDR3 residues: CSVQPRSHYEQYF. DNA for the CDR3: TGCAGCGTTCAACCCAGGTCCCACTACGAGCAGTACTTC.

The DNA of the CDR3 is TGTGCCAGCAGTCCGGGACAGGGCGCGGATACGCAGTATTTT. Encoded protein: CASSPGQGADTQYF. V usage is TRBV7-2 and J usage is TRBJ2-3, with TRBD1 matching over 9 bases. The CDR3 contains 14 residues. V was clipped by 6 bases and J by 6 bases; unmatched bases: 7. Germline-derived CDR1 and CDR2 are SGHTA and FQGNSA. Full variable domain (missing parts from reference TRBV7-2 and TRBJ2-3): GAGVSQSPSNKVTEKGKDVELRCDPISGHTALYWYRQSLGQGLEFLIYFQGNSAPDKSGLPSDRFSAERTGGSVSTLTIQRTQQEDSAVYLCASSPGQGADTQYFGPGTRLTVL.

This clone was observed once. The rearrangement uses TRBV6-5 and TRBJ2-7, with 8 positions matching TRBD2. V was pared by 8 bases and J by 0 bases, with 9 bases of the junction left unmatched. The CDR3 is made up of 15 amino acids. Germline CDR1 is MNHEY and CDR2 is SVGAGI. This CDR3 is CASGPFGGASYEQYF. The CDR3 nucleotides are TGTGCCAGCGGACCTTTCGGGGGGGCCTCCTACGAGCAGTACTTC.

V gene TRBV28 combines with J gene TRBJ2-7; 9 positions agree with TRBD2. The CDR3 covers 13 residues. Germline assignment: CDR1 MDHEN and CDR2 SYDVKM. Unmatched junction bases numbered 5, after V lost 8 bases and J lost 3 bases. CDR3 sequence reads: CASGFSGGYEQYF. In DNA form, the CDR3 reads TGTGCCAGCGGCTTTAGCGGGGGCTACGAGCAGTACTTC.

This chain connects TRBV4-2 to TRBJ1-1; 7 nucleotides agree with TRBD1. Germline V gene sequence: CDR1 LGHNA, CDR2 YNFKEQ. This CDR3 has 13 amino acids. V shed 3 bases, J shed 3 bases, and the junction held 1 base outside the gene matches. For the CDR3, the DNA is TGTGCCAGCAGCCATGGGACAGACACTGAAGCTTTCTTT. It codes for CASSHGTDTEAFF.

The rearrangement joins TRBV12-3 or TRBV12-4 to TRBJ2-5, with D maybe TRBD2 (5 bases). CDR3 size: 13 residues. Trimming pared 8 bases from V and 5 bases from J, leaving 15 bases between. The CDR3 DNA sequence: TGTGCCAGCTTAGGCGGGCCCTGGGAGACCCAGTACTTC. Protein sequence: CASLGGPWETQYF.

The chain has TRBV29-1 and TRBJ2-5; 10 nucleotides agree with TRBD2. The junction had 3 bases not matched to a gene; V was cut back by 3 bases and J by 5 bases. The CDR3 is made up of 13 amino acids. Germline V gene lookup returns CDR1 SQVTM and CDR2 ANQGSEA. Here the CDR3 reads CSVEVSGGETQYF. For the CDR3, the DNA is TGCAGCGTTGAGGTTAGCGGGGGGGAGACCCAGTACTTC.

This sequence joins TRBV4-1 and TRBJ1-1; maybe TRBD1 (6 bases). The CDR3 length is 15 residues. Germline-derived CDR1 and CDR2 are MGHRA and YSYEKL. Trimming shortened V by 2 bases and J by 3 bases, and 13 bases separated the two germline ends. The CDR3 sequence is CASSQPRAGDTEAFF. In nucleotides, the CDR3 is TGCGCCAGCAGCCAACCTCGTGCAGGGGACACTGAAGCTTTCTTT.

The J gene is TRBJ1-2, the V gene TRBV9, with D possibly being TRBD1 (6 bases). The CDR3 is 14 residues long. Trimming stripped 3 bases from V and 4 bases from J, with 13 bases between. CDR1 and CDR2 from the germline V gene are SGDLS and YYNGEE. CDR3 nucleotide sequence: TGTGCCAGCAGCGGACAGGTCGAGGGCTATGGCTACACCTTC. It codes for CASSGQVEGYGYTF.

The chain carries TRBV4-1 and TRBJ1-1, with 10 bases matching TRBD1. The CDR3 consists of 15 residues. Germline V CDR1 and CDR2: MGHRA, YSYEKL. V trimming: 3 bases; J trimming: 6 bases; junction bases outside the gene matches: 7. The CDR3 DNA follows: TGCGCCAGCAGCCACACCGGGACAGGGGTCGCTGAAGCTTTCTTT. Translated: CASSHTGTGVAEAFF.

The rearrangement joins TRBV10-3 to TRBJ1-5; a weak D match, TRBD1 (6 bases). Germline CDR1 ENHRY, CDR2 SYGVKD. The CDR3 is made up of 16 amino acids. V was cut by 10 bases and J by 2 bases, with 21 bases left in between. CDR3 amino acids: CATTQGQGGGNQPQHF. DNA for the CDR3: TGTGCCACCACACAGGGTCAGGGTGGGGGCAATCAGCCCCAGCATTTT.

The V call is TRBV12-3 or TRBV12-4, the J call TRBJ2-7; possible D gene TRBD2, 5 bases. This CDR3 is 12 amino acids long. Trimming left V 6 bases short and J 6 bases short, with 12 bases between. The CDR3, as DNA: TGTGCCAGCAGGTTGGTAGGACTCGAGCAGTACTTC. This gives the protein CASRLVGLEQYF.

This clone was detected only a few times. The CDR3 loop is CASSFRGQNTEAFF. The CDR3 region has the DNA TGTGCCAGCAGCTTCAGGGGGCAGAACACTGAAGCTTTCTTT. V and J are TRBV7-9 and TRBJ1-1; TRBD1 agrees at 8 bases. Germline V gene data show CDR1 as SEHNR and CDR2 as FQNEAQ (reference sequence). The CDR3 loop spans 14 amino acids. The V and J ends lost 3 bases and 1 base, in that order; junction bases with no gene match: 1.

The V gene is TRBV7-8, the J gene TRBJ2-4, with TRBD2 as a possible D gene (5 bases). CDR3 size: 17 residues. The germline V gene has CDR1 SGHVS and CDR2 FQNEAQ. V dropped 6 bases and J dropped 2 bases, with 20 bases sitting between them. The CDR3 bases are TGTGCCAGCAGAATAGACAAACCCGGGGTCCCCAAAAACATTCAGTACTTC. Protein product: CASRIDKPGVPKNIQYF.

The V and J genes are TRBV5-1 and TRBJ1-5, with unresolved D. The CDR3 consists of 15 residues. Germline V gene lookup returns CDR1 SGHRS and CDR2 YFSETQ. Deletions cut 7 bases from V and 0 bases from J, with 14 bases between. CDR3 region: CASPPRSYSNQPQHF. CDR3 nucleotides: TGCGCCAGCCCCCCGAGATCTTATAGCAATCAGCCCCAGCATTTT. The complete variable domain, with remaining parts taken from reference TRBV5-1 and TRBJ1-5, reads KAGVTQTPRYLIKTRGQQVTLSCSPISGHRSVSWYQQTPGQGLQFLFEYFSETQRNKGNFPGRFSGRQFSNSRSEMNVSTLELGDSALYLCASPPRSYSNQPQHFGDGTRLSIL.

The J gene is TRBJ1-4, the V gene TRBV11-2; D is undetermined. V lost 7 bases and J 4 bases, leaving 13 bases between the germline ends. This CDR3 has 14 amino acids. Germline V gene sequence: CDR1 SGHAT, CDR2 FQNNGV. Written as DNA, the CDR3 is TGTGCCAGCACTTTGAACAGCTATAATGAAAAACTGTTTTTT. Protein sequence: CASTLNSYNEKLFF.

This clone occurred once. This chain uses TRBV7-8 with TRBJ1-4; 12 bases are shared with TRBD1. The CDR3 loop spans 17 amino acids. Germline CDR1 is SGHVS and CDR2 is FQNEAQ. V lost 4 bases to trimming and J lost 5 bases; unmatched junction nucleotides: 8. CDR3: CASSWPWGQGANEKLFF. CDR3 sequence (DNA): TGTGCCAGCAGCTGGCCCTGGGGACAGGGGGCGAATGAAAAACTGTTTTTT.

The rearrangement joins TRBV3-1 (or the pseudogene TRBV3-2) to TRBJ1-2; tentative D call: TRBD1 (6 bases). The CDR3 runs 14 residues. Germline V gene sequence: CDR1 LGHDT, CDR2 YNNKEL (reference sequence). Trimming took 4 bases from V and 3 from J, leaving 12 bases between them. The chain's CDR3 is CASSRRDTDYGYTF. For the CDR3, the DNA is TGTGCCAGCAGCCGACGGGACACAGACTATGGCTACACCTTC.

Turning to this clone: This CDR3 is missing its conserved last phenylalanine or tryptophan, likely due to a read error. No DNA is shown, since the ends of the CDR3 on it are uncertain; the CDR3 is the one TCRdb lists. The V call is TRBV21-1, the J call TRBJ1-2; the D call of TRBD1 is as the table states it, not checked on the DNA. TRBV21-1 is given as a pseudogene. The CDR3 is 9 amino acids in total, end residues counted. CDR3 sequence reads: CASSKDGPS.

This clone was observed a few times. The chain links TRBV6-1 to TRBJ2-1; D ambiguous. V lost 2 bases, J lost 3 bases, and 8 bases lay in between. Germline CDR1 MNHNS, CDR2 SASEGT. There are 14 residues in the CDR3. CDR3 nucleotides: TGTGCCAGCAGTGAAAACAGTGACTACAATGAGCAGTTCTTC. This encodes CASSENSDYNEQFF.

This chain connects TRBV11-2 to TRBJ2-3; TRBD1 matches at 8 bases. Trimming took 3 bases from V and 4 from J; bases not matched to a gene: 3. Germline lookup yields CDR1 SGHAT and CDR2 FQNNGV. The CDR3 spans 14 residues. DNA for the CDR3: TGTGCCAGCAGCTTCGACAGGGGCGCAGATACGCAGTATTTT. It specifies CASSFDRGADTQYF.

The CDR3 protein is CASSDGEAFF. CDR3 sequence (DNA): TGTGCCAGCAGTGACGGTGAAGCTTTCTTT. This chain joins TRBV25-1 and TRBJ1-1, with no clear D. V lost 3 bases, J lost 7 bases, and 3 bases lay in between. CDR3 size: 10 residues. Germline values: CDR1 MGHDK, CDR2 SYGVNS.

CDR3 nucleotide sequence: TGTGCCAGCAGCGTAGATACAGGCTCCTACGAGCAGTACTTC. This encodes CASSVDTGSYEQYF. The V gene is TRBV9, the J gene TRBJ2-7, with TRBD1 as a possible D gene (5 bases). CDR3 size: 14 residues. Germline loops: CDR1 SGDLS, CDR2 YYNGEE. Trimming removed 0 bases at V and 0 bases at J, with 7 bases between.